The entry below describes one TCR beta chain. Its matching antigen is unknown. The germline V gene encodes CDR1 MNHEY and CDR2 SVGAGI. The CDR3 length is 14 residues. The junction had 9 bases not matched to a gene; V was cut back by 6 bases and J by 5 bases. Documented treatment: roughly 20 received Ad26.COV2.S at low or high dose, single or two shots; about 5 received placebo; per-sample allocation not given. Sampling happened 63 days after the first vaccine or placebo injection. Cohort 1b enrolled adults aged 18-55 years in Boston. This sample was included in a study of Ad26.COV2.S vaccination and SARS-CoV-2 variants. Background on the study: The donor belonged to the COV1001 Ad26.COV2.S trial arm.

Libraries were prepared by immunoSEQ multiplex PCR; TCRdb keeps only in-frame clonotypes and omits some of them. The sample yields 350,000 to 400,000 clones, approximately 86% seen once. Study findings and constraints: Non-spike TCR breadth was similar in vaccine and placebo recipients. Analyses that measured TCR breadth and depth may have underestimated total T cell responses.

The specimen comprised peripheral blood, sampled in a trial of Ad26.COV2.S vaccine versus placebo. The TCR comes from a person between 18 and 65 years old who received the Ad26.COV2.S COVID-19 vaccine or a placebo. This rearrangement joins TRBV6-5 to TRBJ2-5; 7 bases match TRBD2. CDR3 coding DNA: TGTGCCAGCAGGGGCCAGACTAGCTCGGAGACCCAGTACTTC. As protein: CASRGQTSSETQYF.